The 24 T cell receptor beta chains in this list originate from one sample, sequenced in a study of human T cells and chemical hapten exposure. TCRdb fed the RACE reads into MiXCR, producing one record per CDR3 protein. The table records 40,000 to 60,000 distinct CDR3 sequences, 9.3% of them present only once. Sample time point: patch test 1, 2 weeks after DPC sensitization. Indicated treatment: therapeutic diphenylcyclopropenone sensitization with weekly scalp DPC. Here the sequenced sample was whole blood, taken in connection with sensitization to the hapten diphenylcyclopropenone (DPC). Every receptor here comes from a woman aged 45 to 65 with alopecia areata. Some clones in this sample may be carry-over from other donors' samples.

This chain links TRBV20-1 with TRBJ2-7; TRBD1 aligns across 8 bases. Germline CDR1 DFQATT, CDR2 SNEGSKA (reference sequence). There are 15 residues in the CDR3. J was trimmed by 6 bases and V by 6 bases; bases with no gene match: 16. The CDR3 reads CSAESDRVEVGEQYF. In DNA, the CDR3 is TGCAGTGCGGAGTCGGACAGGGTTGAAGTCGGCGAGCAGTACTTC.

The chain employs TRBV12-3 or TRBV12-4 and TRBJ2-5, with D maybe TRBD1 (6 bases). The CDR3 is made up of 14 amino acids. Trimming took off 3 bases at V and 3 bases at J, with 11 bases between the two ends. The CDR3, as DNA: TGTGCCAGCAGTTTTTCACAGGGCAAAGAGACCCAGTACTTC. This encodes CASSFSQGKETQYF.

This clonotype was seen many times. This chain uses TRBV29-1 with TRBJ2-5; weak D call: TRBD1 (5 bases). From germline, CDR1 is SQVTM and CDR2 ANQGSEA. The CDR3 length is 12 residues. Trimming removed 4 bases from V and 5 bases from J, with 11 bases in between. The DNA for the CDR3 is TGCAGCGTTGGTCAGGGCGTCGAGACCCAGTACTTC. Protein: CSVGQGVETQYF.

The sample holds a few counts of this clonotype. The chain has TRBV7-2 and TRBJ1-2; 8 positions agree with TRBD1. Germline loops: CDR1 SGHTA, CDR2 FQGNSA. The CDR3 is 12 residues long. V shed 4 bases, J shed 6 bases, and the junction held 1 base outside the gene matches. Here the CDR3 DNA reads TGTGCCAGCAGCTCGACAGGGGATGGCTACACCTTC. It translates to CASSSTGDGYTF.

This clonotype was detected many times. The chain has TRBV7-6 and TRBJ2-5; D is ambiguous. Deletions cut 3 bases from V and 1 base from J, with 0 bases between. CDR1 SGHVS and CDR2 FNYEAQ come from the germline V gene. The CDR3 runs 11 residues. The CDR3 is CASSFQETQYF. For the CDR3, the DNA is TGTGCCAGCAGCTTCCAAGAGACCCAGTACTTC.

This clonotype was counted ten times or more. The rearrangement links TRBV6-1 to TRBJ2-3, with TRBD2 matching 7 bases. Germline trimming cut 8 bases from V and 2 bases from J; bases unmatched to any gene: 19. CDR3 size: 18 residues. CDR1 MNHNS and CDR2 SASEGT come from the germline V gene. The CDR3 DNA sequence: TGTGCCAGCTGCGGGTCCGTAGAGCGGGGTCACCCCACAGATACGCAGTATTTT. Amino acids: CASCGSVERGHPTDTQYF.

Many counts were recorded for this clonotype. The gene calls are TRBV19 and TRBJ1-5, with D possibly TRBD1 on 5 matching bases. Deletions cut 5 bases from V and 7 bases from J, with 18 bases between. Germline lookup yields CDR1 LNHDA and CDR2 SQIVND (reference sequence). CDR3 size: 15 residues. The CDR3 loop reads CASSRSGPQGQPQHF. The CDR3 DNA sequence: TGTGCCAGTAGTCGGTCCGGGCCCCAGGGACAGCCCCAGCATTTT. Looking up the rest from reference TRBV19 and TRBJ1-5 gives the full variable domain: DGGITQSPKYLFRKEGQNVTLSCEQNLNHDAMYWYRQDPGQGLRLIYYSQIVNDFQKGDIAEGYSVSREKKESFPLTVTSAQKNPTAFYLCASSRSGPQGQPQHFGDGTRLSIL.

At least ten counts were recorded for this clonotype. The chain carries TRBV20-1 and TRBJ2-4; D is ambiguous. CDR3 length: 10 amino acids. Trimming took off 6 bases at V and 7 bases at J, with 7 bases between the two ends. CDR1 DFQATT and CDR2 SNEGSKA come from the germline V gene (reference sequence). DNA for the CDR3: TGCAGTGCACTTTCGAACATTCAGTACTTC. Encoded protein: CSALSNIQYF.

This clonotype was recorded many times. V gene TRBV7-2 combines with J gene TRBJ1-3; 10 bases line up with TRBD1. With 5 bases clipped from V and 4 bases from J, the junction kept 8 bases outside the gene matches. Looked up from germline, CDR1 is SGHTA and CDR2 is FQGNSA. The CDR3 is 16 amino acids. The CDR3 coding sequence is TGTGCCAGCAGCCCAGGGGGACAGGGGCGCGGAAACACCATATATTTT. Translating gives CASSPGGQGRGNTIYF.

This clonotype was seen at least ten times. J is TRBJ2-5 and V is TRBV3-1; D is unresolved. V lost 6 bases to trimming and J lost 5 bases, with 4 bases between them. CDR1 is LGHDT, CDR2 YNNKEL, per germline (reference sequence). The CDR3 contains 10 residues. The CDR3 here is CASSMETQYF. CDR3 coding DNA: TGTGCCAGCAGTATGGAGACCCAGTACTTC.

This clonotype was counted many times. This chain connects TRBV10-1 to TRBJ2-3, with TRBD2 identical over 11 bases. This CDR3 region has 16 residues. Losses at the gene ends were 3 bases for V and 2 bases for J; bases not matched to a gene: 4. Per germline, CDR1 WNHNN and CDR2 SYGVQD (reference sequence). The CDR3 bases are TGCGCCAGCAGTGAAAAACTAGCGGGAGTCACAGATACGCAGTATTTT. Its protein product is CASSEKLAGVTDTQYF.

This clonotype appeared many times. The CDR3 sequence: CASRRSSGSLDEQFF. CDR3 sequence (DNA): TGTGCCAGCAGGAGATCTAGCGGTTCGTTGGATGAGCAGTTCTTC. The chain has TRBV6-5 and TRBJ2-1; 7 bases agree with TRBD2. Trimming took 6 bases from V and 8 from J; bases not matched to a gene: 13. This CDR3 has 15 residues. Germline V gives CDR1 MNHEY, CDR2 SVGAGI.

The sample holds many counts of this clonotype. The V and J genes are TRBV29-1 and TRBJ1-1; 9 nucleotides line up with TRBD1. The ends lost 8 bases at V and 8 bases at J; junction bases unmatched: 12. CDR1 is SQVTM, CDR2 ANQGSEA, per germline. This CDR3 region has 13 residues. CDR3 nucleotides: TGCAGCATTGGGGTAACCGGGACAGGGGAAGCTTTCTTT. It translates to CSIGVTGTGEAFF.

This clonotype was detected many times. The gene calls are TRBV7-2 and TRBJ1-6, with 8 bases that match TRBD1. Trimming cost V 6 bases and J 9 bases; bases outside gene matches: 10. Looked up from germline, CDR1 is SGHTA and CDR2 is FQGNSA. This CDR3 comprises 15 residues. CDR3 residues: CASRREGTGGSPLHF. CDR3 bases: TGTGCCAGCAGACGAGAGGGGACAGGTGGTTCACCCCTCCACTTT.

At least ten counts were recorded for this clonotype. J is TRBJ2-1 and V is TRBV11-3; TRBD1 matches at 8 bases. The CDR3 consists of 16 residues. CDR1 and CDR2 (germline): SGHNT, YENEEA. The junction had 8 bases not matched to a gene; V was cut back by 4 bases and J by 3 bases. The CDR3 here is CASSSTTGTGYNEQFF. CDR3 bases: TGTGCCAGCAGCTCCACCACCGGGACAGGCTACAATGAGCAGTTCTTC.

This clonotype has ten or more counts. This chain connects TRBV6-5 to TRBJ2-2; D is uncertain. Germline V lookup: CDR1 MNHEY, CDR2 SVGAGI. There are 15 residues in the CDR3. V was shortened by 4 bases and J by 4 bases, with 13 bases between the two germline ends. In DNA form, the CDR3 reads TGTGCCAGCAGTTCCCACCGGGCGCGCACCGGGGAGCTGTTTTTT. The encoded protein is CASSSHRARTGELFF.

This clonotype was observed a handful of times. DNA of the CDR3: TGTGCCAGCAGCTTAGATTTTCACAGTGGCCTACACACTGAAGCTTTCTTT. This gives the protein CASSLDFHSGLHTEAFF. The chain recombines TRBV7-2 with TRBJ1-1; D remains unclear. CDR1 SGHTA and CDR2 FQGNSA come from the germline V gene. The V end lost 1 base, the J end lost 3 bases, and 18 bases lay between the germline ends. The CDR3 has 17 amino acids.

This clonotype is labeled medium-sized. The CDR3 coding sequence is TGCAGCGTTACAGGGACCCTATCTGGAAACACCATATATTTT. Amino acids: CSVTGTLSGNTIYF. This chain uses TRBV29-1 with TRBJ1-3, with TRBD1 as a possible D gene (6 bases). CDR3 length: 14 residues. V shed 5 bases and J shed 1 base, with 12 bases lying between them. CDR1 and CDR2 (germline): SQVTM, ANQGSEA.

V gene TRBV28 combines with J gene TRBJ2-3; 8 bases fit TRBD2. This CDR3 contains 14 residues. V was pared by 6 bases and J by 6 bases, with 8 bases of the junction left unmatched. CDR1 is MDHEN, CDR2 SYDVKM, per germline. This chain's CDR3 is CASRQIAGTDTQYF. CDR3 DNA: TGTGCCAGCAGGCAGATAGCGGGAACTGATACGCAGTATTTT.

This clonotype came up many times. The V gene is TRBV6-2 or TRBV6-3, the J gene TRBJ2-1, with 8 bases lining up with TRBD2. In germline, CDR1 is MNHEY, CDR2 SVGEGT. The ends lost 6 bases at V and 0 bases at J; junction bases unmatched: 7. The CDR3 is 16 amino acids. CDR3 nucleotides: TGTGCCAGCAGACCCTTAGCGGGACGCTCCTACAATGAGCAGTTCTTC. This sequence encodes CASRPLAGRSYNEQFF.

This clonotype was found many times. This rearrangement joins TRBV4-1 to TRBJ1-3; D perhaps matches TRBD1 (5 bases). The germline CDR1 and CDR2 sequences are MGHRA and YSYEKL. The CDR3 runs 17 residues. The V gene lost 2 bases and the J gene lost 3 bases, with 17 bases spanning the gap. This CDR3 is CASSQSWKGTGGNTIYF. In DNA form, the CDR3 reads TGCGCCAGCAGCCAAAGTTGGAAAGGGACCGGTGGAAACACCATATATTTT.

This clonotype was seen a handful of times. The chain's CDR3 is CASSSASRPGFNEQFF. The CDR3 nucleotides read TGTGCCAGCAGTTCTGCTAGCCGACCGGGGTTTAATGAGCAGTTCTTC. The chain uses TRBV28 and TRBJ2-1, with D perhaps TRBD2 (5 bases). V was cut by 4 bases and J by 7 bases, with 20 bases left in between. The length of the CDR3 is 16 residues. The germline CDR1 and CDR2 sequences are MDHEN and SYDVKM.

Remarks on this clonotype: A much more abundant neighbour one base away suggests this may be a read error. The J gene is TRBJ1-1, the V gene TRBV6-6; D gene unclear. Per the germline V gene, CDR1 is MNHNY and CDR2 is SVGAGI (reference sequence). This CDR3 region has 11 residues. Here the CDR3 reads CASTQKGPRKF. The CDR3 nucleotides read TGTGCCAGCACCCAGAAGGGCCCCCGAAAATTT.

Ten or more counts support this clonotype. CDR3 in amino acids: CASSHPKGWANEKLFF. DNA of the CDR3: TGCGCCAGCAGCCACCCAAAGGGCTGGGCTAATGAAAAACTGTTTTTT. The gene calls are TRBV4-1 and TRBJ1-4; D is ambiguous. Between the trimmed V and J ends, which lost 3 bases and 3 bases, there was a span of 14 bases. CDR3 length: 16 amino acids. Germline loops: CDR1 MGHRA, CDR2 YSYEKL.